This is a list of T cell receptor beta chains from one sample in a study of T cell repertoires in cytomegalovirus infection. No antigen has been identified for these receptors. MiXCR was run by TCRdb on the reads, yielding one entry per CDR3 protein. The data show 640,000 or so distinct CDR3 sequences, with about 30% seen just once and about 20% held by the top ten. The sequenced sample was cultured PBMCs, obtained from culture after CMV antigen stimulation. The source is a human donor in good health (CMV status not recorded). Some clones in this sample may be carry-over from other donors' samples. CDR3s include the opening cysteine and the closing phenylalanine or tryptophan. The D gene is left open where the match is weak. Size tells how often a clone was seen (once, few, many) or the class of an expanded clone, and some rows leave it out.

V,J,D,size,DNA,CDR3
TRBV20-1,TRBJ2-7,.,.,TGCAGTGCTAGGACGCCTACCCGGGGCTCTTGGGAGGAGTACTTC,CSARTPTRGSWEEYF
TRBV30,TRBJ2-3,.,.,TGTGCCTGGAGTGAAGGGGCCAGCACAGATACGCAGTATTTT,CAWSEGASTDTQYF
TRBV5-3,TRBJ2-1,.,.,TGTGCCAGCAGCCCCGGAGGTGGGGGGCAGGCCTACAATGAGCAGTTCTTC,CASSPGGGGQAYNEQFF
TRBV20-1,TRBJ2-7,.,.,TGCAGTGCTAGAGTAACCTACGAGCAGTACTTC,CSARVTYEQYF
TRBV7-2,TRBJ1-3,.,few,TGTGCCAGCAGCTTAGTCGGGTGGGCCACCGACACCATATATTTT,CASSLVGWATDTIYF
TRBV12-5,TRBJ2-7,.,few,TGTGCTAGTGTTTTTCCGGGGACCTACGAGCAGTACTTC,CASVFPGTYEQYF
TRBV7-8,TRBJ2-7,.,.,TGTGCCAGCAGCTTAATGACTCCGGGCGAGCAGTACTTC,CASSLMTPGEQYF
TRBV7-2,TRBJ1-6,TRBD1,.,TGTGCCAGCAGCACTCAGGGGGATGGTTCACCCCTCCACTTT,CASSTQGDGSPLHF
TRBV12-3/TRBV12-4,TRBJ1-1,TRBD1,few,TGTGCCAGCAGTTCTGACAGGGGCTACTCCCGGAGTACTGAAGCTTTCTTT,CASSSDRGYSRSTEAFF
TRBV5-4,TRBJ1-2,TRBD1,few,TGTGCCAGCAGCGGGGAGCTCCGGGACAGGGAAGAGGGCTATGGCTACACCTTC,CASSGELRDREEGYGYTF
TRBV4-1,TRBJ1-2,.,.,TGTGCCAGCAGCCAAACCCAGGGGTTGGCTTATGGCTACACCTTC,CASSQTQGLAYGYTF
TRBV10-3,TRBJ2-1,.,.,TGTGCCACCGGGGACCTCGACAATGAGCAGTTCTTC,CATGDLDNEQFF
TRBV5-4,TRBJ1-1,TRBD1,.,TGTGCCAGCAGCGAACGAGGGACAGGGGCTGCAGCTTTCTTT,CASSERGTGAAAFF
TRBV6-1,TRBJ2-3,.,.,TGTGCCAGCAGTGAAGGGTCCGCCCCAGATACGCAGTATTTT,CASSEGSAPDTQYF